Described below is a single TCR beta chain sequence and its context. This specimen comes from a study of blood T cell repertoires in COVID-19. With V trimmed by 2 bases and J by 4 bases, 5 bases remained unmatched. CDR3 length: 15 residues. Germline loops: CDR1 SGHTS, CDR2 YDEGEE. Clones were sequenced by immunoSEQ multiplex PCR, and TCRdb holds only the in-frame ones, with some missing. This table holds around 210,000 clones, approximately 91% found once. The receptor was derived from a man in his fifties or sixties with COVID-19, enrolled during active disease. The material sequenced was peripheral blood. The chain links TRBV5-8 to TRBJ2-1; TRBD2 matches at 8 bases. CDR3: CASSFKRGPYNEQFF. The CDR3 nucleotides read TGTGCCAGCAGCTTCAAGCGGGGGCCATACAATGAGCAGTTCTTC.